The 11 T cell receptor beta chains in this list originate from one sample, sequenced in a study of cytomegalovirus exposure and HLA in healthy donors. The study ran its PCR with 60 Vbeta and 13 Jbeta primers. The repertoire was sequenced with immunoSEQ multiplex PCR; TCRdb's copy has only in-frame clones and lacks some. The sample lists approximately 100,000 clones, 69% occurring once. The sample taken for sequencing was PBMCs. The receptors originated from a female donor in good health and CMV-seronegative.

V is TRBV4-1 and J is TRBJ2-7; TRBD1 matches at 9 bases. V lost 0 bases and J lost 4; bases outside the gene matches: 10. The germline gives CDR1 MGHRA, CDR2 YSYEKL. This CDR3 has 17 amino acids. The CDR3 DNA reads TGCGCCAGCAGCCAAGAAAGGACCGGGACAGGGTTGTACGAGCAGTACTTC. It translates to CASSQERTGTGLYEQYF.

This clone appeared a few times. The genes are TRBV19 and TRBJ1-2; a possible D gene is TRBD1 (5 bases). Germline-derived CDR1 and CDR2 are LNHDA and SQIVND (reference sequence). Trimming shortened V by 5 bases and J by 4 bases, and 17 bases separated the two germline ends. The CDR3 is 15 residues long. The chain's CDR3 is CASSPDGGMVYGYTF. DNA for the CDR3: TGTGCCAGTAGTCCCGACGGGGGAATGGTCTATGGCTACACCTTC.

This clone was picked up a small number of times. The chain links TRBV28 to TRBJ1-2; TRBD1 agrees at 8 bases. Germline V lookup: CDR1 MDHEN, CDR2 SYDVKM. This CDR3 is built from 15 residues. J gave up 5 bases and V 4 bases, and 9 bases lay outside the gene matches. This CDR3 is CASSSGGLHWYGYTF. The CDR3 nucleotides read TGTGCCAGCAGTTCAGGGGGCCTCCATTGGTATGGCTACACCTTC.

The rearrangement uses TRBV7-2 and TRBJ1-1, with unresolved D. This CDR3 region has 13 residues. Germline V lookup: CDR1 SGHTA, CDR2 FQGNSA. V shed 5 bases and J shed 6 bases, with 13 bases lying between them. This CDR3 reads CASSTQTRAEAFF. The CDR3 DNA follows: TGTGCCAGCAGCACCCAGACACGAGCTGAAGCTTTCTTT.

CDR3 in DNA: TGCGCCAGCAGCTCGGGACAGGCCCAAGAGACCCAGTACTTC. It specifies CASSSGQAQETQYF. This chain uses TRBV5-1 with TRBJ2-5; 8 nucleotides line up with TRBD1. V trimming: 3 bases; J trimming: 1 base; junction bases outside the gene matches: 2. Germline CDR1 and CDR2: SGHRS and YFSETQ. CDR3 length: 14 residues.

The V and J genes are TRBV5-6 and TRBJ1-1; D is ambiguous. The V and J ends lost 2 bases and 1 base respectively, with 6 bases between them. CDR3 length: 13 residues. The germline V gene has CDR1 SGHDT and CDR2 YYEEEE. DNA for the CDR3: TGTGCCAGCAGCTTTACTGCGAACACTGAAGCTTTCTTT. This codes for CASSFTANTEAFF.

The CDR3 bases are TGTGCCAGCAGTTCGGGACAGCACAATCAGCCCCAGCATTTT. This gives the protein CASSSGQHNQPQHF. This chain connects TRBV28 to TRBJ1-5; 7 positions agree with TRBD1. Trimming took 4 bases from V and 3 from J; bases not matched to a gene: 3. The germline V gene encodes CDR1 MDHEN and CDR2 SYDVKM. CDR3 length equals 14 residues. Together with reference TRBV28 and TRBJ1-5, the CDR3 gives the full variable domain: DVKVTQSSRYLVKRTGEKVFLECVQDMDHENMFWYRQDPGLGLRLIYFSYDVKMKEKGDIPEGYSVSREKKERFSLILESASTNQTSMYLCASSSGQHNQPQHFGDGTRLSIL.

This rearrangement joins TRBV5-4 to TRBJ2-7; 10 positions agree with TRBD2. CDR1 and CDR2 from the germline V gene are SGHNT and YYREEE (reference sequence). The V gene end was trimmed by 5 bases and the J gene end by 2 bases; junction bases not matched to a gene: 10. CDR3 length equals 16 residues. The CDR3 is CASSSGTSAVPYEQYF. The CDR3 nucleotides are TGTGCCAGCAGTTCCGGGACTAGCGCCGTCCCCTACGAGCAGTACTTC.

This clone was seen only once. The chain couples TRBV5-6 to TRBJ2-3; the D gene is possibly TRBD2 (5 bases). The CDR3 is 15 amino acids. V gave up 4 bases and J gave up 0 bases, with 12 bases separating them. CDR1 and CDR2 (germline): SGHDT, YYEEEE. CDR3 sequence reads: CASSLGGPSTDTQYF. In DNA form, the CDR3 reads TGTGCCAGCAGCCTAGGAGGACCTAGCACAGATACGCAGTATTTT.

The genes are TRBV6-1 and TRBJ1-4; the match to TRBD1 covers 9 bases. The CDR3 spans 15 residues. The junction had 6 bases not matched to a gene; V was cut back by 2 bases and J by 8 bases. Germline assignment: CDR1 MNHNS and CDR2 SASEGT. Here the CDR3 reads CASSERDREGEKLFF. DNA for the CDR3: TGTGCCAGCAGTGAACGGGACAGGGAGGGGGAAAAACTGTTTTTT.

This clone was counted only a few times. The V call is TRBV6-6, the J call TRBJ1-5; D may be TRBD1 (6 bases). V lost 4 bases, J lost 5 bases, and 12 bases lay in between. Per germline, CDR1 MNHNY and CDR2 SVGAGI (reference sequence). The CDR3 sequence is 14 residues long. The DNA of the CDR3 is TGTGCCAGCAGTTCTACGACAGGTTATCAGCCCCAGCATTTT. It codes for CASSSTTGYQPQHF.